The T cell receptor beta chain described here comes from a study of shared clonotypes between healthy human individuals. The CDR3 consists of 13 residues. Germline CDR1 SQVTM, CDR2 ANQGSEA. The V end lost 1 base, the J end lost 5 bases, and 10 bases lay between the germline ends. The assay was immunoSEQ multiplex PCR, and TCRdb's table has in-frame clones only and misses some. The sample includes approximately 810,000 clones, 80% to 95% of them seen just once. Terminally differentiated effector memory CD45RA+ cells were excluded from the naive CD8 cells, which were CD45RO-negative and positively selected for CCR7.

Source material: naive CD8+ T cells sorted from blood. The sequence derives from a man between 25 and 39 years old in good health. The chain uses TRBV29-1 and TRBJ2-3; tentatively, D is TRBD1 (5 bases). The DNA of the CDR3 is TGCAGCGTTGAAGGGACAAGGGGAGATACGCAGTATTTT. It is translated as CSVEGTRGDTQYF.